This entry concerns a single TCR beta chain. Its antigen is unknown. The CDR3 is 16 amino acids. Losses at the gene ends were 4 bases for V and 0 bases for J; bases not matched to a gene: 8. Germline CDR1 reads SGDLS; CDR2 reads YYNGEE. Only in-frame clones appear in the TCRdb table, and some are missing; sequencing was by immunoSEQ multiplex PCR. The table includes around 89,000 clones, 70% to 90% detected once. This sample was taken from a study of glioma-infiltrating T cells after dendritic cell vaccination. General study findings and limits: Higher TCR clonality did not directly relate to longer survival.

Selection required adequate fresh-frozen tumor tissue plus more than two years' survival data. All glioblastoma patients lacked an isocitrate dehydrogenase mutation. Blood PBMC samples: pre-vaccination, two weeks post third vaccination, and at tumor progression. Specimen: blood, collected before dendritic cell vaccination. V and J are TRBV9 and TRBJ2-3; TRBD1 matches at 7 bases. The TCR sequence derives from a human donor with glioblastoma. The CDR3 DNA sequence: TGTGCCAGCAGCCTACAGGGGTTTACTAGCACAGATACGCAGTATTTT. It codes for CASSLQGFTSTDTQYF.